The clone carrying this T cell receptor (beta chain) showed up just a few times. Its antigen is still unknown. The entire patient cohort was treatment-naive prior to thyroid surgery. This entry comes from a study of metastatic and nonmetastatic thyroid tumors. Study-wide points: Compared with benign nodules, malignant thyroid tumors were reported to have significantly higher TCR beta diversity in both blood and tumor.

V dropped 4 bases and J dropped 6 bases, with 5 bases sitting between them. Germline V gene lookup returns CDR1 ENHRY and CDR2 SYGVKD. The CDR3 covers 11 residues. MiXCR re-clonotyped the PCR reads for TCRdb. The sample shows 7,500 to 8,000 clones, around 28% of them seen only once. Input material: tumor tissue. This sequence was found in a male donor with papillary thyroid cancer or a benign thyroid nodule (not recorded which). Some clones in this sample may be carry-over from other donors' samples. This chain uses TRBV10-3 with TRBJ2-3; no reliable D call. The DNA of the CDR3 is TGTGCCATCAGTGCTAGGGATACGCAGTATTTT. Translated: CAISARDTQYF.